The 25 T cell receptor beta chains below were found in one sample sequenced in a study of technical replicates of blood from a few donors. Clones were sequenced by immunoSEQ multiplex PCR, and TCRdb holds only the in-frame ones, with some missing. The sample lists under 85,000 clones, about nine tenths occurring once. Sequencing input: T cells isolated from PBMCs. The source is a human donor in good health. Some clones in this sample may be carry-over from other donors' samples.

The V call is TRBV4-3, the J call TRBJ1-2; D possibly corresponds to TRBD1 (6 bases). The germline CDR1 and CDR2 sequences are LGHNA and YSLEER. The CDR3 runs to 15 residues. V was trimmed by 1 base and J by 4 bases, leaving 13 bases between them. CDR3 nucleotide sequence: TGCGCCAGCAGCCAAGGCAGTAGCAGGGGCTATGGCTACACCTTC. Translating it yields CASSQGSSRGYGYTF.

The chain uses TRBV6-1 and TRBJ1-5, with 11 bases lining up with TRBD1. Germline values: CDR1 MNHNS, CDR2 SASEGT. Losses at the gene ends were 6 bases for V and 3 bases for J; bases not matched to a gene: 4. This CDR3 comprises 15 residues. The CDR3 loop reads CASSGTGGINQPQHF. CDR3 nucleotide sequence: TGTGCCAGCAGCGGGACAGGGGGAATCAATCAGCCCCAGCATTTT.

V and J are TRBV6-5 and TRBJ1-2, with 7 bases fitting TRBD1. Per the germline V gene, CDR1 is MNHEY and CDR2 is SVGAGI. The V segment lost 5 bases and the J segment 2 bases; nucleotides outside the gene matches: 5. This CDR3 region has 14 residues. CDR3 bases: TGTGCCAGCAGTCGGGACAGCGTAAACTATGGCTACACCTTC. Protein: CASSRDSVNYGYTF.

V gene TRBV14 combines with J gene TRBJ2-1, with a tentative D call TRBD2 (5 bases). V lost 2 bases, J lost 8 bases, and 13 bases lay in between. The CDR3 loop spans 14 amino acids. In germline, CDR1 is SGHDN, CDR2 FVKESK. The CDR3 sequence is CASSQLRGLDEQFF. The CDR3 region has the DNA TGTGCCAGCAGCCAATTGAGAGGACTTGATGAGCAGTTCTTC.

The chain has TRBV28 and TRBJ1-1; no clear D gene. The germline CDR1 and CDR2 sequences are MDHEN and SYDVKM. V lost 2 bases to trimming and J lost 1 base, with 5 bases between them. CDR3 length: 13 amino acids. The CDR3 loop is CASSLAGNTEAFF. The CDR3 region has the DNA TGTGCCAGCAGTTTAGCGGGGAACACTGAAGCTTTCTTT.

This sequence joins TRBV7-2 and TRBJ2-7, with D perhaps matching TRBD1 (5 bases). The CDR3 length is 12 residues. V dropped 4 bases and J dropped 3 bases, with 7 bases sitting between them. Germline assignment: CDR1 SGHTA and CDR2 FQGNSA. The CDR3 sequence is CASSWTNYEQYF. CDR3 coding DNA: TGTGCCAGCAGCTGGACAAACTACGAGCAGTACTTC.

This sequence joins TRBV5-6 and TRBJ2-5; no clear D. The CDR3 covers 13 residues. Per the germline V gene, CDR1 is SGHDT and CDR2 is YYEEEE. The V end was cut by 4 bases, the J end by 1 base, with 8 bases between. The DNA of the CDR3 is TGTGCCAGCAGCGGGCTGATCCAAGAGACCCAGTACTTC. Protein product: CASSGLIQETQYF.

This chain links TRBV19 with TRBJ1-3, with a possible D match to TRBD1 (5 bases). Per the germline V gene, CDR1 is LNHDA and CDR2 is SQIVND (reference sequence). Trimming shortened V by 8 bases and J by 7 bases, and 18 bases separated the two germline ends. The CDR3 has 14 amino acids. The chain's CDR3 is CASGDLQAGNTIYF. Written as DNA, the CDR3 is TGTGCCAGTGGGGACTTACAAGCGGGCAACACCATATATTTT.

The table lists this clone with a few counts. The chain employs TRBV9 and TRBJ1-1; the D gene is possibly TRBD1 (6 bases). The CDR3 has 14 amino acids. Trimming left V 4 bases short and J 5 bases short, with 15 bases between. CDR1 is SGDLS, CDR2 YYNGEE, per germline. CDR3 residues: CASSPTGGPTEAFF. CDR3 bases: TGTGCCAGCAGCCCGACGGGGGGCCCTACTGAAGCTTTCTTT.

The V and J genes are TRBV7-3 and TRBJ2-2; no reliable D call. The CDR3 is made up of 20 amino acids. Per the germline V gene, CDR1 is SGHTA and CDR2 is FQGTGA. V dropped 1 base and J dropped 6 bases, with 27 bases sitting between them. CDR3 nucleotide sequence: TGTGCCAGCAGCTTAAATGCCCATCTCCGACTGAATCCGAAGGCCGGGGAGCTGTTTTTT. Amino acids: CASSLNAHLRLNPKAGELFF.

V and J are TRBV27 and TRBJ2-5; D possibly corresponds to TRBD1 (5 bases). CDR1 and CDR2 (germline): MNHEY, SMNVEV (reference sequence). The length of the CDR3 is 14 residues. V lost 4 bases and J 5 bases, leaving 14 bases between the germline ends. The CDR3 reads CASSSGWVGETQYF. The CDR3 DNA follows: TGTGCCAGCAGTTCAGGGTGGGTTGGGGAGACCCAGTACTTC.

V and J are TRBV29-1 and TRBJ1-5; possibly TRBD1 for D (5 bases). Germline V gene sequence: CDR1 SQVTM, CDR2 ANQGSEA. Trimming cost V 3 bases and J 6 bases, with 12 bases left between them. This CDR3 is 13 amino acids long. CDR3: CSVETNGGQPQHF. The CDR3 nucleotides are TGCAGCGTTGAGACAAACGGGGGTCAGCCCCAGCATTTT.

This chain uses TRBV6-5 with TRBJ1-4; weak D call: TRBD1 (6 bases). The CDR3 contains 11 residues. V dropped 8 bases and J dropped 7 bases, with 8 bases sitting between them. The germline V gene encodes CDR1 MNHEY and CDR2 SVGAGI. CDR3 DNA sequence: TGTGCCAGCCACAGGGTTGAAAAACTGTTTTTT. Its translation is CASHRVEKLFF.

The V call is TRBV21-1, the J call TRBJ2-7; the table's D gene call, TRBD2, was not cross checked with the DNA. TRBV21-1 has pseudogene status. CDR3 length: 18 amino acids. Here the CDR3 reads CASSKEKSGTSVPYEQYF. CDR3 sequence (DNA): TGTGCCAGCAGCAAAGAGAAGAGCGGGACTAGTGTTCCCTACGAGCAGTACTTC.

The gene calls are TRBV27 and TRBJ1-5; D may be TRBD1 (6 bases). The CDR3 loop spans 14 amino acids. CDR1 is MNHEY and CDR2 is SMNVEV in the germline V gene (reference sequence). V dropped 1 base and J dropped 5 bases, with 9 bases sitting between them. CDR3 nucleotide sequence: TGTGCCAGCAGTTTATTAGGGGGGGATCAGCCCCAGCATTTT. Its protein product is CASSLLGGDQPQHF.

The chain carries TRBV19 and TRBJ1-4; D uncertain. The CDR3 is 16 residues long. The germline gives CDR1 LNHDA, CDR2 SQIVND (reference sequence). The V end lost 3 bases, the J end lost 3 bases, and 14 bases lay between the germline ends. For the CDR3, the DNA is TGTGCCAGTAGTATGGATGAGAGACTTTCTAATGAAAAACTGTTTTTT. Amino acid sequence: CASSMDERLSNEKLFF.

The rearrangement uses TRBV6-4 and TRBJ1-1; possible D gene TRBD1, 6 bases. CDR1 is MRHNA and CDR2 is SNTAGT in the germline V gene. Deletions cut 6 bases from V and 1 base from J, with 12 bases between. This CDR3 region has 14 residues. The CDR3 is CASRTGHPNTEAFF. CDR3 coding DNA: TGTGCCAGCAGGACGGGACACCCGAACACTGAAGCTTTCTTT.

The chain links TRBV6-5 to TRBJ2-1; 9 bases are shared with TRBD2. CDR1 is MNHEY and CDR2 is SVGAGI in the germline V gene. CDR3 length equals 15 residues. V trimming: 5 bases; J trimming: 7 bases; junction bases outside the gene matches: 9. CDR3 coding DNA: TGTGCCAGCAGTCTAATAGCGGGAGTAATAAATGAGCAGTTCTTC. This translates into CASSLIAGVINEQFF.

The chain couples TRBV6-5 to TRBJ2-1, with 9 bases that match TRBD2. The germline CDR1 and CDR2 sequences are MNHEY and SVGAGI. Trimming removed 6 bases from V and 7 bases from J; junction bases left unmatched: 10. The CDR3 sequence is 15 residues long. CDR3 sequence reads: CASSLYSGSQNEQFF. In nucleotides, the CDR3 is TGTGCCAGCAGCCTCTATAGCGGGAGTCAAAATGAGCAGTTCTTC.

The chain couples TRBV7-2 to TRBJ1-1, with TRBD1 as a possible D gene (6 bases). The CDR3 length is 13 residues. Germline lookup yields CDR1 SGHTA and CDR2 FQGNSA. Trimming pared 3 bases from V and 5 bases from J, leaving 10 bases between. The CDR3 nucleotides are TGTGCCAGCAGCTTTAAGGGGGGGACTGAAGCTTTCTTT. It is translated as CASSFKGGTEAFF.

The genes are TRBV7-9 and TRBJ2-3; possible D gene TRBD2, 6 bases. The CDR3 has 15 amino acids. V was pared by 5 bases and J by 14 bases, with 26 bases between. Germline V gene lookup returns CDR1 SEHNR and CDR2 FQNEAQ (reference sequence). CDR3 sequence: CASSLLGLPGLSSYF. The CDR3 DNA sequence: TGTGCCAGCAGCCTCCTAGGGCTACCGGGACTTTCATCGTATTTT.

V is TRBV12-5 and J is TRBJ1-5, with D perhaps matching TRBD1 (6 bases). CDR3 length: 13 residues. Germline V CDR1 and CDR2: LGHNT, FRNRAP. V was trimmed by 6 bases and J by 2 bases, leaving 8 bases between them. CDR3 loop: CASGGGGNQPQHF. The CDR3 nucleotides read TGTGCTAGTGGAGGGGGAGGCAATCAGCCCCAGCATTTT.

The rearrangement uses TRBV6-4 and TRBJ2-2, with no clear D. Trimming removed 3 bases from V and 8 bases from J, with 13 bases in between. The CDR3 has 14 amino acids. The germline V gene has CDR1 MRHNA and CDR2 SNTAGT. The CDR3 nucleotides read TGTGCCAGCAGTGAAACCGTCGAGGCGGGGGAGCTGTTTTTT. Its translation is CASSETVEAGELFF.

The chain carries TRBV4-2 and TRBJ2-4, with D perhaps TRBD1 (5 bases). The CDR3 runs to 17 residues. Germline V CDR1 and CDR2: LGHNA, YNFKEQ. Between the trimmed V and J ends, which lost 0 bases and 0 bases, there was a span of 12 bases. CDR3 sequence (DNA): TGTGCCAGCAGCCAAGATAGACAGTCGTTAGCCAAAAACATTCAGTACTTC. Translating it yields CASSQDRQSLAKNIQYF.

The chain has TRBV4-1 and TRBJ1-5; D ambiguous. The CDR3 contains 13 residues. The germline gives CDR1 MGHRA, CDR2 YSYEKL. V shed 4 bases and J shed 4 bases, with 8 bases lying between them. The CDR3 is CASSPGENQPQHF. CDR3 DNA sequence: TGCGCCAGCAGCCCTGGGGAGAATCAGCCCCAGCATTTT.